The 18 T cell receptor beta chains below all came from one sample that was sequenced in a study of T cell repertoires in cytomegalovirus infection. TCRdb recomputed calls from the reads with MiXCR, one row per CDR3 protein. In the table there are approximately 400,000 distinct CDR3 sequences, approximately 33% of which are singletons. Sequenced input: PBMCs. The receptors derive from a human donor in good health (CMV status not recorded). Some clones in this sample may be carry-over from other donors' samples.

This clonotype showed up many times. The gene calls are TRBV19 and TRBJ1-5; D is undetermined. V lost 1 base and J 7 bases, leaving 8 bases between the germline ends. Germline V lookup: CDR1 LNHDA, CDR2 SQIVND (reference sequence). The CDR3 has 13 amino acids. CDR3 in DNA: TGTGCCAGTAGTATAGTTACGGAACAGCCCCAGCATTTT. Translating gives CASSIVTEQPQHF.

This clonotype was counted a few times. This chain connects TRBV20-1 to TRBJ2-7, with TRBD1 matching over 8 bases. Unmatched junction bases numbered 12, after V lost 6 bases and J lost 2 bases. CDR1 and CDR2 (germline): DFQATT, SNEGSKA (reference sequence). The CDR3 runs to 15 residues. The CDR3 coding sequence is TGCAGTGCCTCTCCACTGGACAGGGCGCCCTACGAGCAGTACTTC. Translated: CSASPLDRAPYEQYF.

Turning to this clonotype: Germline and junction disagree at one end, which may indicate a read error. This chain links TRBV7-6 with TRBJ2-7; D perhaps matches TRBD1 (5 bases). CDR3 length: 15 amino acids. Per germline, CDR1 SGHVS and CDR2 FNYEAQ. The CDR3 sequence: CASSLGGADPYGQYF. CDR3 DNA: TGTGCCAGCAGCTTAGGTGGGGCCGACCCTTACGGGCAGTACTTC.

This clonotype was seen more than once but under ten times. This CDR3 reads CASSVVSRSSYNEQFF. For the CDR3, the DNA is TGTGCCAGCAGCGTAGTCTCTCGAAGCTCCTACAATGAGCAGTTCTTC. J is TRBJ2-1 and V is TRBV9, with D hard to call. Germline loops: CDR1 SGDLS, CDR2 YYNGEE. V was cut by 0 bases and J by 0 bases, with 10 bases left in between. The CDR3 loop spans 16 amino acids.

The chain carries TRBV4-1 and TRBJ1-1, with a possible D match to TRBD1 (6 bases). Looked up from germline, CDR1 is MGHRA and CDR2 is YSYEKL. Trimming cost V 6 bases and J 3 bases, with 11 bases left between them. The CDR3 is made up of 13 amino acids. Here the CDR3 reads CASRAGGDTEAFF. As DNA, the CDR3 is TGCGCCAGCAGGGCGGGGGGCGACACTGAAGCTTTCTTT.

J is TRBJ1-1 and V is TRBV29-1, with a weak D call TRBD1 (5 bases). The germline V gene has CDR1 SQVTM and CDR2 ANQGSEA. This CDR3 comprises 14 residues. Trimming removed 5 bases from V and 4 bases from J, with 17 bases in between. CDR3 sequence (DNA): TGCAGCGTTAGCTTGAGGGCTCAGGGCACTGAAGCTTTCTTT. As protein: CSVSLRAQGTEAFF.

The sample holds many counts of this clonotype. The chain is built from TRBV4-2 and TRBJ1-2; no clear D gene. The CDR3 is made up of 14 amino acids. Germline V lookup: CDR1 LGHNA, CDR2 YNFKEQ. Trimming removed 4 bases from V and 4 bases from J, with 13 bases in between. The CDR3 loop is CASSPLGGIYGYTF. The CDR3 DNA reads TGTGCCAGCAGCCCCCTTGGTGGCATCTATGGCTACACCTTC.

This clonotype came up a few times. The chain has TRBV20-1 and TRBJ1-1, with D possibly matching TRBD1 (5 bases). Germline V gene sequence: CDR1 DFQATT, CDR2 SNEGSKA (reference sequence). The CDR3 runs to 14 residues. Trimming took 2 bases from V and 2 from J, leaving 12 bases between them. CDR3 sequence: CSARNQGFNTEAFF. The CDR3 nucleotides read TGCAGTGCTAGAAACCAGGGATTTAACACTGAAGCTTTCTTT.

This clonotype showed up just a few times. The CDR3 region has the DNA TGTGCCAGCAGTTTACCCGCTCGATCCGAGACCCAGTACTTC. Its protein product is CASSLPARSETQYF. The chain couples TRBV12-3 or TRBV12-4 to TRBJ2-5, with D unclear. V lost 2 bases to trimming and J lost 5 bases, with 12 bases between them. There are 14 residues in the CDR3.

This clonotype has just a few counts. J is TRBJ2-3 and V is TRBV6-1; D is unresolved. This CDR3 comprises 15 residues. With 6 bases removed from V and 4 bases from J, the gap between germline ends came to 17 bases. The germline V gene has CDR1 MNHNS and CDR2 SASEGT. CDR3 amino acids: CASRERAVGSDTQYF. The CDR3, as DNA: TGTGCCAGCAGGGAACGGGCCGTCGGGTCAGATACGCAGTATTTT.

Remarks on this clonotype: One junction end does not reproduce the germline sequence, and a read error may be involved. The CDR3 coding sequence is TGTGCCAGCAGCTTAGCGAGTGAAGGGAACACTGAAGCTTACTTT. Translated, it gives CASSLASEGNTEAYF. The chain uses TRBV7-6 and TRBJ1-1; D is uncertain. CDR3 size: 15 residues. Germline assignment: CDR1 SGHVS and CDR2 FNYEAQ.

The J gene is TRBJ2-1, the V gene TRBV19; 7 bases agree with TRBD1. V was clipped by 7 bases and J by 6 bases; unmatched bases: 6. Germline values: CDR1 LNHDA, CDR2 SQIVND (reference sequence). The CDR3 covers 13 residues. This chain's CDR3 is CASNLQGFNEQFF. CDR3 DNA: TGTGCCAGTAACCTACAGGGGTTCAATGAGCAGTTCTTC. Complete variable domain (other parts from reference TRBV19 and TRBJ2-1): DGGITQSPKYLFRKEGQNVTLSCEQNLNHDAMYWYRQDPGQGLRLIYYSQIVNDFQKGDIAEGYSVSREKKESFPLTVTSAQKNPTAFYLCASNLQGFNEQFFGPGTRLTVL.

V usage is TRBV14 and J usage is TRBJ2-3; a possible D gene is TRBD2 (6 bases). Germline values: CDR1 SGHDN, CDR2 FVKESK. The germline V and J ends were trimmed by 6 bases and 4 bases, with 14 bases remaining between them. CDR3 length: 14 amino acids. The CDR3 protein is CASRLGTSSDTQYF. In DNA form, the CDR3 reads TGTGCCAGCAGACTGGGTACTAGCTCAGATACGCAGTATTTT.

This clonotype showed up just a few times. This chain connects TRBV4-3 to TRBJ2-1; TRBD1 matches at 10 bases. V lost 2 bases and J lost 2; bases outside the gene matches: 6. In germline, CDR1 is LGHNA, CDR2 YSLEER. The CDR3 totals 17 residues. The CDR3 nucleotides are TGCGCCAGCAGCCAAAAGGACAGGGGGATTGCCTACAATGAGCAGTTCTTC. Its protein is CASSQKDRGIAYNEQFF.

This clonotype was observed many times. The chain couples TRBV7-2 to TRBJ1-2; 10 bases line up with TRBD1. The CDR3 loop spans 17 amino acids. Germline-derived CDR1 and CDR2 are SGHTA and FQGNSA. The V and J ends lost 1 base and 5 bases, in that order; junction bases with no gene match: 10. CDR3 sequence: CASSLVGFGTGDYGYTF. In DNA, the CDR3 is TGTGCCAGCAGCTTAGTAGGGTTCGGGACAGGGGATTATGGCTACACCTTC.

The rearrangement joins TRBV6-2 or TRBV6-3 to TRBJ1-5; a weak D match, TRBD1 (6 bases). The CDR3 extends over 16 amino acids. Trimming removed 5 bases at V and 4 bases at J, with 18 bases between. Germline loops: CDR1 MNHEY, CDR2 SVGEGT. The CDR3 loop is CASSPSTGSANQPQHF. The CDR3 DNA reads TGTGCCAGCAGTCCCTCGACAGGAAGCGCTAATCAGCCCCAGCATTTT.

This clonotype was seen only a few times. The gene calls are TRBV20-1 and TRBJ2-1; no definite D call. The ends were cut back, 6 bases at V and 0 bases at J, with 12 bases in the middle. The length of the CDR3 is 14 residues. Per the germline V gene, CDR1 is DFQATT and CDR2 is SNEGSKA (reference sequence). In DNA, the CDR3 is TGCAGTGCCCGAGCCGTAAGCTCCTACAATGAGCAGTTCTTC. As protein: CSARAVSSYNEQFF.

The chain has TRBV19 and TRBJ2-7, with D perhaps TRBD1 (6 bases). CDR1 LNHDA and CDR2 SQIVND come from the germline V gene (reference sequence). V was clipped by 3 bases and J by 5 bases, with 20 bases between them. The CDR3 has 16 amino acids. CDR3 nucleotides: TGTGCCAGTAGTATGAGTCCGGGACACGTTTGGGACGAGCAGTACTTC. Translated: CASSMSPGHVWDEQYF. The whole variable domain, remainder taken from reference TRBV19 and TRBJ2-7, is DGGITQSPKYLFRKEGQNVTLSCEQNLNHDAMYWYRQDPGQGLRLIYYSQIVNDFQKGDIAEGYSVSREKKESFPLTVTSAQKNPTAFYLCASSMSPGHVWDEQYFGPGTRLTVT.